The 5 T cell receptor beta chains in this list originate from one sample, sequenced in a study of molecular identifiers for immune sequencing clone quantification. TCRdb redid the calling of the PCR reads with MiXCR, one entry per CDR3 protein. Among around 480,000 distinct CDR3 sequences listed, less than 30% were seen once. Sequencing was performed on naive CD8+ T cells from blood, with Jurkat cell RNA spiked in. Subset reported: FACS-sorted CD8+CD4-CCR7+CD45RA+ naive T cells. Every receptor here comes from a human donor in good health. Some libraries in this study had Jurkat cell RNA spiked in.

This clonotype was counted only a few times. The rearrangement links TRBV6-2 or TRBV6-3 to TRBJ2-7; a possible D gene is TRBD2 (6 bases). Per germline, CDR1 MNHEY and CDR2 SVGEGT. This CDR3 contains 15 residues. V was cut by 1 base and J by 3 bases, with 13 bases left in between. Here the CDR3 DNA reads TGTGCCAGCAGTTACTTTCGGGCTAGCGACTACGAGCAGTACTTC. This sequence encodes CASSYFRASDYEQYF.

V and J are TRBV4-3 and TRBJ1-4; D is ambiguous. CDR3 length: 15 amino acids. V lost 4 bases, J lost 2 bases, and 11 bases lay in between. CDR1 and CDR2 (germline): LGHNA, YSLEER. CDR3 nucleotides: TGCGCCAGCAGCCTTGGGAGCGATACTAATGAAAAACTGTTTTTT. Residues: CASSLGSDTNEKLFF.

The chain joins TRBV5-5 to TRBJ1-1, with 7 bases lining up with TRBD1. The length of the CDR3 is 18 residues. Germline values: CDR1 SGHKS, CDR2 YYEKEE (reference sequence). The V segment lost 4 bases and the J segment 2 bases; nucleotides outside the gene matches: 17. The CDR3 coding sequence is TGTGCCAGCAGCCTAGGGGACAGTGCAGGGGTTGCTAACACTGAAGCTTTCTTT. It is translated as CASSLGDSAGVANTEAFF. The variable domain in full, completed from reference TRBV5-5 and TRBJ1-1, reads DAGVTQSPTHLIKTRGQQVTLRCSPISGHKSVSWYQQVLGQGPQFIFQYYEKEERGRGNFPDRFSARQFPNYSSELNVNALLLGDSALYLCASSLGDSAGVANTEAFFGQGTRLTVV.

A few counts support this clonotype. The rearrangement uses TRBV7-9 and TRBJ1-5; a possible D gene is TRBD1 (6 bases). The V gene's germline CDR1 is SEHNR and CDR2 FQNEAQ (reference sequence). Trimming took off 4 bases at V and 9 bases at J, with 16 bases between the two ends. The CDR3 consists of 14 residues. CDR3 DNA sequence: TGTGCCAGCAGCTCCTCCCCCAAAGGGGGGCCCCAGCATTTT. Its translation is CASSSSPKGGPQHF.

The J gene is TRBJ2-7, the V gene TRBV7-9, with 7 nucleotides matching TRBD2. Looked up from germline, CDR1 is SEHNR and CDR2 is FQNEAQ (reference sequence). With 7 bases clipped from V and 2 bases from J, the junction kept 11 bases outside the gene matches. CDR3 length equals 15 residues. CDR3: CASTREAGPTYEQYF. In DNA, the CDR3 is TGTGCCAGCACCCGAGAAGCGGGACCCACCTACGAGCAGTACTTC.